Below, one TCR beta chain is given with its context. Its antigen remains unidentified. The data originate from a study of cytomegalovirus exposure and HLA in healthy donors. The CDR3 is 16 amino acids. Between the trimmed V and J ends, which lost 1 base and 1 base, there was a span of 9 bases. CDR1 is SGDLS and CDR2 is YYNGEE in the germline V gene. Both 60 Vbeta primers and 13 Jbeta primers went into the PCR. The assay was immunoSEQ multiplex PCR, and TCRdb's table has in-frame clones only and misses some. The table includes over 150,000 clones, roughly four fifths detected once. Study-wide results and caveats: In a later analysis, the majority of CMV-associated beta chains seemingly showed HLA restriction. Owing to their indistinguishability, certain V segments, notably TRBV6-2 and TRBV6-3, were excluded.

The clonotype originates from a girl between 10 and 17 years old in good health and CMV-seropositive. The chain combines TRBV9 with TRBJ2-6; D perhaps matches TRBD1 (7 bases). Sequencing was done on a sample of PBMCs. CDR3 sequence (DNA): TGTGCCAGCAGCGTACAGGGGGGTTCTGGGGCCAACGTCCTGACTTTC. Protein product: CASSVQGGSGANVLTF.